The T cell receptor beta chain described here comes from a study of somatic mutations in cytotoxic T cells in rheumatoid arthritis. Study at large: Immediately following diagnosis and ahead of any treatment, patient blood (approximately 28 ml EDTA) was drawn.

Original analysis: Matches were rare between published virus-specific TCRB sequences and patient CD8+ clones exceeding 1%. The method was immunoSEQ multiplex PCR; TCRdb's version includes in-frame clones alone and lacks a portion of them. For V, J and clone size, that table is used; D and trimming come from the DNA. The sample yields 8,500 to 13,000 clones, approximately 71% seen once. Study observations and caveats: Any difference in CD8+ T-cell clonality between patients who had rheumatoid arthritis and healthy controls who were age-matched was not statistically significant.

The CDR3 covers 13 residues. Deletions cut 8 bases from V and 8 bases from J, with 15 bases between. Germline CDR1 SEHNR, CDR2 FQNEAQ (reference sequence). CD4+ and CD8+ cells were isolated by positive magnetic bead selection, with purity checked by flow cytometry. This clone appeared once. Its cognate antigen is unknown. Specimen: CD8+ T cells sorted from blood. The rearrangement joins TRBV7-9 to TRBJ1-4; the D gene is possibly TRBD1 (6 bases). The receptor was isolated from an adult with rheumatoid arthritis. The DNA for the CDR3 is TGTGCCAGCCGGTTAGGGGGTGAGGAAAAACTGTTTTTT. Protein product: CASRLGGEEKLFF.